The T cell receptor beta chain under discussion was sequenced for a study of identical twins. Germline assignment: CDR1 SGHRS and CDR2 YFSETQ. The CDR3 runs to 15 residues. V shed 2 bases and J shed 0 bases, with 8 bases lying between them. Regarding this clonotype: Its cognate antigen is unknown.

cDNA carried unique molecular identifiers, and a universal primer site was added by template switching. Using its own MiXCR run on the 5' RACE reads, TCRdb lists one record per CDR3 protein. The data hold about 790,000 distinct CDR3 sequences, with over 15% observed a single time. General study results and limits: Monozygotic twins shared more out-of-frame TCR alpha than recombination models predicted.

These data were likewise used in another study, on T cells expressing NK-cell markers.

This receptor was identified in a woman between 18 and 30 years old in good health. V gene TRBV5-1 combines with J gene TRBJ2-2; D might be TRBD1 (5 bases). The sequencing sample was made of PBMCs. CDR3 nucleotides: TGCGCCAGCAGCTTACCAGGGTCGAACACCGGGGAGCTGTTTTTT. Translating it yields CASSLPGSNTGELFF.